The rows below give T cell receptor beta chains drawn from one sample of a study of shared clonotypes between healthy human individuals. Clones were sequenced by immunoSEQ multiplex PCR, and TCRdb holds only the in-frame ones, with some missing. The table lists 950,000 to 1,100,000 clones, around 76% of them singletons. The sample was memory CD4+ T cells sorted from blood. The receptors stem from a young man in good health. The CDR3 runs from the conserved cysteine through the conserved F or W. The order of the fields is CDR3 protein, CDR3 DNA, J gene, clone size, CDR3 length, D gene, V gene. D genes are given only for firm matches. Not all rows give a size; the values are once, few, many and, for expanded clones, a class.

CASRGSGELFF TGTGCCAGCAGGGGATCCGGGGAGCTGTTTTTT TRBJ2-2 few 11 - TRBV2
CSVVRAGRSNEQFF TGCAGCGTTGTGAGGGCAGGGAGAAGCAATGAGCAGTTCTTC TRBJ2-1 - 14 - TRBV29-1
CASSSPTVNTEAFF TGTGCCAGCAGCTCTCCGACAGTGAACACTGAAGCTTTCTTT TRBJ1-1 - 14 - TRBV11-2
CAGKTSPDTQYF TGTGCCGGCAAGACTAGTCCTGATACGCAGTATTTT TRBJ2-3 - 12 - TRBV2
CASSIGPGTYEQYF TGTGCCAGTAGTATAGGTCCAGGAACCTACGAGCAGTACTTC TRBJ2-7 - 14 - TRBV19
CASSLDQARGFTEAFF TGTGCCAGCAGCTTAGATCAAGCCAGGGGGTTCACTGAAGCTTTCTTT TRBJ1-1 - 16 TRBD1 TRBV11-2
CNARGDYGYTF TGCAATGCCCGGGGGGACTATGGCTACACCTTC TRBJ1-2 - 11 - TRBV20-1
CASSLGQGSGTEAFF TGCGCCAGCAGCTTGGGACAGGGCTCGGGTACTGAAGCTTTCTTT TRBJ1-1 once 15 TRBD1 TRBV5-1
CASSDVGTSGGFQYF TGCGCCAGCAGCGACGTAGGGACTAGCGGGGGATTTCAGTACTTC TRBJ2-4 - 15 TRBD2 TRBV5-1
CASSRDRVSEAFF TGCGCCAGCAGCCGCGACAGGGTTTCTGAAGCTTTCTTT TRBJ1-1 - 13 TRBD1 TRBV5-1